The source of this TCR beta chain is a study of CD8 T cells in ankylosing spondylitis. Study conclusions and caveats: In ankylosing spondylitis patients, matched synovial fluid reportedly showed significant enrichment of disease-linked clones.

MiXCR was run by TCRdb on the 5' RACE reads, yielding one entry per CDR3 protein. The sample has 110,000 to 150,000 distinct CDR3 sequences, roughly 8.3% seen once. This clonotype was observed many times. Antigen unknown. The germline V gene has CDR1 SGHDT and CDR2 YYEEEE. This CDR3 is built from 15 residues. The V gene end was trimmed by 2 bases and the J gene end by 4 bases; junction bases not matched to a gene: 8. This TCR was recovered from a male donor with ankylosing spondylitis. V and J are TRBV5-6 and TRBJ1-1, with TRBD1 matching over 7 bases. The specimen was synovial fluid, either unsorted or a sorted T cell fraction (not recorded which). The CDR3 protein is CASSFIDRAGTEAFF. The CDR3, as DNA: TGTGCCAGCAGCTTTATTGACAGGGCGGGCACTGAAGCTTTCTTT.